The rows below give T cell receptor beta chains drawn from one sample of a study of blood T cells in healthy people across ages. One entry per CDR3 protein, called by TCRdb with MiXCR from the 5' RACE reads. The sample lists roughly 500,000 distinct CDR3 sequences; less than 25% were seen once. A further study also used this sample, focusing on T cells of mothers and their children.

Sequencing was performed on blood. The receptors originated from a boy younger than 18 in good health. CDR3s include the opening cysteine and the closing phenylalanine or tryptophan. A D gene is named only where the DNA matches it firmly. Rows give clone size only sometimes, using once, few, many, or a class for an expanded clone.

j_call,d_call,clone_size,v_call,cdr3_aa,cdr3_nt
TRBJ2-3,-,-,TRBV7-2,CASTGNLVRSTDTQYF,TGTGCCAGCACCGGTAACCTAGTCAGAAGCACAGATACGCAGTATTTT
TRBJ2-5,-,few,TRBV6-6,CASSYFSGSQETQYF,TGTGCCAGCAGTTATTTTTCGGGCAGCCAAGAGACCCAGTACTTC
TRBJ2-1,-,few,TRBV4-3,CASGRGDGTFNEQFF,TGCGCCAGCGGCCGGGGCGACGGGACTTTCAATGAGCAGTTCTTC
TRBJ2-5,TRBD2,-,TRBV7-7,CASSLAGHGETQYF,TGTGCTAGCAGCTTAGCGGGCCATGGGGAGACCCAGTACTTC
TRBJ2-7,-,few,TRBV12-3/TRBV12-4,CAGSPAGVDEQYF,TGTGCCGGCTCCCCGGCAGGGGTGGACGAGCAGTACTTC
TRBJ1-3,-,-,TRBV4-3,CASSQDRWGNTIYF,TGCGCCAGCAGCCAAGACAGGTGGGGAAACACCATATATTTT
TRBJ2-1,TRBD2,-,TRBV15,CATSRALFETSVSDEQFF,TGTGCCACCAGCAGAGCTTTGTTCGAGACTAGCGTGTCCGATGAGCAGTTCTTC
TRBJ2-1,TRBD1,-,TRBV4-2,CASSQDVGQGPYNEQFF,TGTGCCAGCAGCCAAGACGTGGGACAGGGGCCGTACAATGAGCAGTTCTTC
TRBJ2-7,TRBD2,-,TRBV7-9,CASSLGLAGDSYEQYF,TGTGCCAGCAGCTTAGGCCTAGCGGGAGACTCCTACGAGCAGTACTTC
TRBJ2-1,TRBD2,many,TRBV12-3/TRBV12-4,CASSPGTSGYNEQFF,TGTGCCAGCAGCCCCGGGACTAGCGGGTACAATGAGCAGTTCTTC
TRBJ1-1,-,-,TRBV6-5,CASSYRAAVNTEAFF,TGTGCCAGCAGTTACAGGGCGGCAGTCAACACTGAAGCTTTCTTT
TRBJ2-2,-,-,TRBV2,CASSDSVGGRGPGELFF,TGTGCCAGCAGTGATTCGGTGGGGGGACGGGGGCCCGGGGAGCTGTTTTTT
TRBJ2-7,-,few,TRBV29-1,CSVARGLAGDEQYF,TGCAGCGTTGCTCGGGGTTTGGCAGGGGACGAGCAGTACTTC
TRBJ2-3,-,-,TRBV28,CASSKEGWNTQYF,TGTGCCAGCAGTAAGGAGGGCTGGAATACGCAGTATTTT
TRBJ2-7,-,few,TRBV27,CASSPEGQPSFSEQYF,TGTGCCAGCAGTCCGGAGGGACAGCCTAGTTTTTCCGAGCAGTACTTC
TRBJ2-4,-,-,TRBV4-1,CASSQADRPSYGIQYF,TGCGCCAGCAGCCAGGCGGACAGACCGTCATATGGCATTCAGTACTTC
TRBJ2-7,-,few,TRBV4-2,CASSQDHGSYEQYF,TGTGCCAGCAGCCAAGACCACGGGTCCTACGAGCAGTACTTC
TRBJ1-2,-,few,TRBV2,CASKEGSGEDYGYTF,TGTGCCAGCAAGGAGGGTAGTGGCGAGGACTATGGCTACACCTTC
TRBJ2-1,TRBD1,-,TRBV5-5,CASSSGQGLAEQFF,TGTGCCAGCAGCTCCGGACAGGGGCTAGCTGAGCAGTTCTTC
TRBJ1-5,-,few,TRBV28,CASSLSAPNQPQHF,TGTGCCAGCAGTTTGAGCGCTCCCAATCAGCCCCAGCATTTT
TRBJ1-2,TRBD1,-,TRBV6-5,CASSYPSPGTGYYGYTF,TGTGCCAGCAGTTACCCCTCCCCCGGGACAGGGTACTATGGCTACACCTTC
TRBJ1-4,-,-,TRBV7-2,CASSQSLGGEKLFF,TGTGCCAGCAGCCAGAGCCTCGGGGGTGAAAAACTGTTTTTT
TRBJ2-3,TRBD2,few,TRBV29-1,CSVVVAGVVDTQYF,TGCAGCGTTGTGGTAGCGGGAGTCGTAGATACGCAGTATTTT
TRBJ2-3,-,-,TRBV20-1,CSARGGGGETDTQYF,TGCAGTGCTAGAGGCGGGGGCGGGGAGACAGATACGCAGTATTTT
TRBJ1-2,-,-,TRBV7-8,CASSLAEYYGYTF,TGTGCCAGCAGCTTAGCCGAGTACTATGGCTACACCTTC
TRBJ1-2,-,-,TRBV7-9,CASSLAGLSNYGYTF,TGTGCCAGCAGCTTAGCCGGCCTTTCTAACTATGGCTACACCTTC
TRBJ2-1,TRBD2,few,TRBV9,CASSVRGEDNEQFF,TGTGCCAGCAGCGTTCGGGGGGAGGACAATGAGCAGTTCTTC
TRBJ2-5,TRBD1,-,TRBV2,CASRHPGDRGRETQYF,TGTGCCAGCAGACACCCCGGGGACAGGGGAAGGGAGACCCAGTACTTC
TRBJ2-1,-,-,TRBV7-9,CASSPETGAYNEQFF,TGTGCCAGCAGCCCGGAGACCGGGGCATACAATGAGCAGTTCTTC